This TCR beta chain was identified during a study of a mutant IDH1 vaccine in newly diagnosed glioma. The wider study: Eight vaccinations went to patients in weeks 1, 3, 5, 7, 11, 15, 19, 23.

Regarding this clone: Its antigen remains unidentified.

The V end lost 2 bases, the J end lost 8 bases, and 11 bases lay between the germline ends. The CDR3 runs to 13 residues. Germline V lookup: CDR1 SGHKS, CDR2 YYEKEE (reference sequence). Study conclusions and caveats: Altogether, about 93% of patients exhibited vaccine-induced immune responses. Changes in top peripheral clonotypes did not appear linked to pseudoprogression.

Clones were sequenced by immunoSEQ multiplex PCR, and TCRdb holds only the in-frame ones, with some missing. The sample lists over 55,000 clones; 70% to 85% were seen once. Time point given: week 11, during vaccination. Each dose of the vaccine consisted of 300 ug of mutant IDH1 20-mer peptide, with topical imiquimod. Every donor had a new WHO grade 3 or 4 astrocytoma that was IDH1-mutant, with loss of nuclear ATRX. The V and J genes are TRBV5-5 and TRBJ2-1, with D uncertain. The clonotype comes from a man aged 25 to 40 with glioma. The material was PBMCs, obtained from a glioma patient whose treatment included an IDH1 peptide vaccine. The CDR3 region is CASSFQAFDEQFF. CDR3 sequence (DNA): TGTGCCAGCAGCTTCCAGGCATTTGATGAGCAGTTCTTC. The variable domain in full, completed from reference TRBV5-5 and TRBJ2-1, reads DAGVTQSPTHLIKTRGQQVTLRCSPISGHKSVSWYQQVLGQGPQFIFQYYEKEERGRGNFPDRFSARQFPNYSSELNVNALLLGDSALYLCASSFQAFDEQFFGPGTRLTVL.